Presented here are 12 T cell receptor beta chains from one specimen sequenced in a study of blood T cell repertoires in COVID-19 (dated by TCRdb to 2020 to 2022). To prepare the library, the immunoSEQ multiplex PCR assay was applied. Here the immuneACCESS table is served through TCRdb, limited to in-frame sequences with V and J called. Missing clones are a known gap in these copies; in checked studies unresolved V genes cover under half, and the rest lacks a known reason. Across this sample there are about 140,000 clones, with about 90% seen only once. The top ten constitute around 40% of the sample. The specimen was peripheral blood. The receptors originated from a man aged 45 to 65 who had recovered from COVID-19.

This chain connects TRBV15 to TRBJ1-5, with D hard to call. This CDR3 has 17 residues. Germline V lookup: CDR1 LNHNV, CDR2 YYDKDF (reference sequence). Trimming left V 0 bases short and J 1 base short, with 13 bases between. CDR3 sequence reads: CATSRDFARGSNQPQHF. The CDR3 nucleotides read TGTGCCACCAGCAGAGATTTTGCACGAGGGAGCAATCAGCCCCAGCATTTT.

The rearrangement joins TRBV27 to TRBJ2-3; maybe TRBD2 (5 bases). Germline CDR1 and CDR2: MNHEY and SMNVEV (reference sequence). V was shortened by 3 bases and J by 3 bases, with 13 bases between the two germline ends. The CDR3 is 15 residues long. The DNA of the CDR3 is TGTGCCAGCAGTTTTATCCCGCGAGGGACAGATACGCAGTATTTT. This sequence encodes CASSFIPRGTDTQYF.

CDR3 DNA: TGTGCCAGCAGCTTGGGAGGGGGTGACACCGGGGAGCTGTTTTTT. Its translation: CASSLGGGDTGELFF. The genes are TRBV5-4 and TRBJ2-2; D is perhaps TRBD1 (6 bases). Trimming took 0 bases from V and 3 from J, leaving 9 bases between them. CDR3 size: 15 residues. Germline lookup yields CDR1 SGHNT and CDR2 YYREEE (reference sequence).

V is TRBV19 and J is TRBJ2-1, with TRBD1 identical over 7 bases. There are 14 residues in the CDR3. Germline V gene sequence: CDR1 LNHDA, CDR2 SQIVND (reference sequence). Losses at the gene ends were 7 bases for V and 8 bases for J; bases not matched to a gene: 11. The CDR3 sequence: CASIGDRPPYEQFF. The CDR3 region has the DNA TGTGCCAGTATCGGGGACAGACCACCGTATGAGCAGTTCTTC.

The rearrangement uses TRBV12-5 and TRBJ2-7; 8 bases are shared with TRBD2. V lost 2 bases and J lost 0; bases outside the gene matches: 12. The CDR3 has 18 amino acids. The V gene's germline CDR1 is LGHNT and CDR2 FRNRAP. CDR3 sequence reads: CASGLFRGSGASSYEQYF. The CDR3 nucleotides are TGTGCTAGTGGTTTGTTCCGGGGTAGCGGGGCATCCTCCTACGAGCAGTACTTC.

This chain joins TRBV5-6 and TRBJ1-5; D call uncertain. CDR3 size: 13 residues. Germline CDR1 and CDR2: SGHDT and YYEEEE. The V end lost 1 base, the J end lost 4 bases, and 6 bases lay between the germline ends. The CDR3 DNA reads TGTGCCAGCAGCTTGACTCGGAATCAGCCCCAGCATTTT. It specifies CASSLTRNQPQHF. The variable domain in full, with the rest retrieved from reference TRBV5-6 and TRBJ1-5, is DAGVTQSPTHLIKTRGQQVTLRCSPKSGHDTVSWYQQALGQGPQFIFQYYEEEERQRGNFPDRFSGHQFPNYSSELNVNALLLGDSALYLCASSLTRNQPQHFGDGTRLSIL.

This rearrangement joins TRBV3-1 (or the pseudogene TRBV3-2) to TRBJ2-3; D may be TRBD2 (7 bases). This CDR3 spans 14 amino acids. V lost 11 bases and J 0 bases, leaving 15 bases between the germline ends. In germline, CDR1 is LGHDT, CDR2 YNNKEL (reference sequence). The CDR3 nucleotides read TGTGCCGCAAGGGGGGGACTTAGCACAGATACGCAGTATTTT. Residues: CAARGGLSTDTQYF.

The chain carries TRBV4-3 and TRBJ2-2; maybe TRBD2 (6 bases). The CDR3 sequence is 15 residues long. Trimming removed 1 base from V and 2 bases from J, with 8 bases in between. Per the germline V gene, CDR1 is LGHNA and CDR2 is YSLEER. CDR3 region: CASSQVAENTGELFF. The CDR3 region has the DNA TGCGCCAGCAGCCAAGTAGCGGAAAACACCGGGGAGCTGTTTTTT.

The chain links TRBV10-3 to TRBJ1-3, with 12 bases matching TRBD1. The CDR3 is made up of 16 amino acids. The trim removed 4 bases at V and 3 bases at J, leaving 4 bases unmatched. Germline lookup yields CDR1 ENHRY and CDR2 SYGVKD. Written as DNA, the CDR3 is TGTGCCATCAGTGGGGGACAGGGGGCTAATGGAAACACCATATATTTT. Its protein is CAISGGQGANGNTIYF.

CDR3 nucleotide sequence: TGCGCCAGCAGGGTTGCAGGGATGATCCAAGAGACCCAGTACTTC. Encoded protein: CASRVAGMIQETQYF. This sequence joins TRBV5-1 and TRBJ2-5; possibly TRBD1 for D (5 bases). The CDR3 loop spans 15 amino acids. Germline loops: CDR1 SGHRS, CDR2 YFSETQ. The V end was cut by 5 bases, the J end by 1 base, with 15 bases between.

The chain has TRBV18 and TRBJ2-1, with 8 bases identical to TRBD1. The CDR3 loop spans 14 amino acids. Germline V gene data show CDR1 as KGHSH and CDR2 as LQKENI. The V gene end was trimmed by 5 bases and the J gene end by 10 bases; junction bases not matched to a gene: 10. CDR3 bases: TGTGCCAGCTCATTGTCGACAGGGGTCAAGGAGCAGTTCTTC. The encoded protein is CASSLSTGVKEQFF.

The chain combines TRBV19 with TRBJ1-1, with D uncertain. CDR1 LNHDA and CDR2 SQIVND come from the germline V gene (reference sequence). The CDR3 sequence is 13 residues long. Trimming removed 7 bases from V and 1 base from J, with 10 bases in between. This CDR3 is CASTPSGNTEAFF. The CDR3 DNA reads as TGTGCCAGTACCCCCTCAGGGAACACTGAAGCTTTCTTT.